This TCR beta chain is drawn from a study of cytomegalovirus exposure and HLA in healthy donors. Across the whole study: An analysis done earlier identified around 100 million unique TCR beta sequences from around 180 million T cells.

The PCR made use of 60 Vbeta and 13 Jbeta primers. Assay: immunoSEQ multiplex PCR; the TCRdb copy retains only in-frame clones and omits some. The sample contains about 94,000 clones, 6% to 9% of which appear only once. Per germline, CDR1 SGHAT and CDR2 FQNNGV. There are 13 residues in the CDR3. V was trimmed by 3 bases and J by 5 bases, leaving 9 bases between them. The gene calls are TRBV11-2 and TRBJ2-3; D remains unclear. The material sequenced was PBMCs. This receptor was obtained from a man between 50 and 59 years old in good health and CMV-seronegative. The CDR3 bases are TGTGCCAGCAGCTTGAGCCGAGGAGATACGCAGTATTTT. Translating gives CASSLSRGDTQYF.